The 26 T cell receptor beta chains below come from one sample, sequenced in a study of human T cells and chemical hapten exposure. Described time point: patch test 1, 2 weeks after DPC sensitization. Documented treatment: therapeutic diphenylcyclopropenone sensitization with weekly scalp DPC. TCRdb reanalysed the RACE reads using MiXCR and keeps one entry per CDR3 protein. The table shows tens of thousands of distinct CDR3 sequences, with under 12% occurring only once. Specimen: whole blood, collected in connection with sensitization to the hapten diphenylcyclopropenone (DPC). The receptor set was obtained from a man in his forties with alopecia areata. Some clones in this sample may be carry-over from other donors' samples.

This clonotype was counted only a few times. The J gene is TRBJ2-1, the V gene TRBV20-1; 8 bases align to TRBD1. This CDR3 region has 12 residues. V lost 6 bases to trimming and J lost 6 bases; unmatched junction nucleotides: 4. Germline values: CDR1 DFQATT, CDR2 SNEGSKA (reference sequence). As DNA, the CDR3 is TGCAGTGCCTTTGGACAGGGCAATGAGCAGTTCTTC. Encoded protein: CSAFGQGNEQFF.

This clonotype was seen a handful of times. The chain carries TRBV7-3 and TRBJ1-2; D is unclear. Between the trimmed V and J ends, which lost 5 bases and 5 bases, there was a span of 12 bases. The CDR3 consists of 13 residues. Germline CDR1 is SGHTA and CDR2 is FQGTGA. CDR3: CASSPDGLYGYTF. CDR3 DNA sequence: TGTGCCAGCAGCCCAGACGGCTTGTATGGCTACACCTTC.

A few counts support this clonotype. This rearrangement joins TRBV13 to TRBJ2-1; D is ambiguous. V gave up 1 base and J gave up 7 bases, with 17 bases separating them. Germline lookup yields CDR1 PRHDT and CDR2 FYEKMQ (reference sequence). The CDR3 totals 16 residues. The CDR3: CASSLEKIGGGNEQFF. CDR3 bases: TGTGCCAGCAGCTTAGAGAAGATCGGCGGTGGGAATGAGCAGTTCTTC.

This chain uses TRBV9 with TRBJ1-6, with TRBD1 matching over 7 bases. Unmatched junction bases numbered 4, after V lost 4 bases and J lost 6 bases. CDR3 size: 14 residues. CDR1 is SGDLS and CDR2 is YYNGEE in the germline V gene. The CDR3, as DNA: TGTGCCAGCAGCCCACGACAGGGTAATTCACCCCTCCACTTT. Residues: CASSPRQGNSPLHF.

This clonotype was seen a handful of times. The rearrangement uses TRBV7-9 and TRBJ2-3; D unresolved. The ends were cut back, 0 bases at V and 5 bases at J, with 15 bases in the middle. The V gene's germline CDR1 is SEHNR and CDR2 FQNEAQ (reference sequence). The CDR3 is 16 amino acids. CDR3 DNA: TGTGCCAGCAGCTTAGCACGGACCCCCGGTCGAGATACGCAGTATTTT. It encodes CASSLARTPGRDTQYF.

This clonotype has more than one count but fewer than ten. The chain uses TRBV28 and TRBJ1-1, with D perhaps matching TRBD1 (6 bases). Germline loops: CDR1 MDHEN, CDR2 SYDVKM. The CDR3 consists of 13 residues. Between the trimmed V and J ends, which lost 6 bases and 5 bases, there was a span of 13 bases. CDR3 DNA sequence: TGTGCCAGCAGGATACAGGGAGGAACTGAAGCTTTCTTT. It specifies CASRIQGGTEAFF. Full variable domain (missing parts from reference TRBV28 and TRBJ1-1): DVKVTQSSRYLVKRTGEKVFLECVQDMDHENMFWYRQDPGLGLRLIYFSYDVKMKEKGDIPEGYSVSREKKERFSLILESASTNQTSMYLCASRIQGGTEAFFGQGTRLTVV.

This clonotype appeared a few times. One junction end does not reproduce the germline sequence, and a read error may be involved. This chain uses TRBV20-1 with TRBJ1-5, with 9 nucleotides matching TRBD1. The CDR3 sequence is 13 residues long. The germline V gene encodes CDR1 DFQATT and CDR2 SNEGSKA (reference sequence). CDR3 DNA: TGCAGTGCTGCAACAGGGGGCAACCAGCCCCAGCATTTT. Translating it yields CSAATGGNQPQHF.

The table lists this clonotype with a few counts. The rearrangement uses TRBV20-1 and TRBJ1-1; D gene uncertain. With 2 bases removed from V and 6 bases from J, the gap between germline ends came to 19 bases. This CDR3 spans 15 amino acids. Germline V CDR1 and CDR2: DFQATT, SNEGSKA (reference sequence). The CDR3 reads CSARKRLIGQPEAFF. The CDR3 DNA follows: TGCAGTGCTAGAAAGAGGCTGATTGGGCAGCCTGAAGCTTTCTTT.

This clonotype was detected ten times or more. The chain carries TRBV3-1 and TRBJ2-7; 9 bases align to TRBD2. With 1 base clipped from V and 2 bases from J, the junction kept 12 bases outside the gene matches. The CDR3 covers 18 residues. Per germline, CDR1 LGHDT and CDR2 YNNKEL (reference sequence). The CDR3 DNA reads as TGTGCCAGCAGCCAAGTACGTTCAAGGACTAGCGCGACCTACGAGCAGTACGTC. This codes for CASSQVRSRTSATYEQYV.

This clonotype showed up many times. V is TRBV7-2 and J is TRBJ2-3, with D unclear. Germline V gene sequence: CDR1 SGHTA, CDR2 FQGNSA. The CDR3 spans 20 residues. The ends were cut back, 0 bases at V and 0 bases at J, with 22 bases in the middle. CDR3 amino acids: CASSLAPGLLSKASTDTQYF. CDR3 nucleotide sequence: TGTGCCAGCAGCTTAGCACCTGGGCTCCTATCAAAAGCTAGCACAGATACGCAGTATTTT.

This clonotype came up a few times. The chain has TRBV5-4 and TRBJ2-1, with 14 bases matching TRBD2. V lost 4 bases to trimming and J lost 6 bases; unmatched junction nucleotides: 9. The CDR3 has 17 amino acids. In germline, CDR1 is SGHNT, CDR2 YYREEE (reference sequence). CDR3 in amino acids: CASSQGLAGGPFNEQFF. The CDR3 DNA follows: TGTGCCAGCAGCCAAGGACTAGCGGGAGGCCCCTTCAATGAGCAGTTCTTC.

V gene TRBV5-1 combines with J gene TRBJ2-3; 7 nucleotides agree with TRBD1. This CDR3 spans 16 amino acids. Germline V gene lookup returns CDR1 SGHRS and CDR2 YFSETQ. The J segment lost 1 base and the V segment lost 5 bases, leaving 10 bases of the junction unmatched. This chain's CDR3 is CASSPTTGTRTDTQYF. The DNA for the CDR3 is TGCGCCAGCAGTCCAACGACAGGGACCCGCACAGATACGCAGTATTTT.

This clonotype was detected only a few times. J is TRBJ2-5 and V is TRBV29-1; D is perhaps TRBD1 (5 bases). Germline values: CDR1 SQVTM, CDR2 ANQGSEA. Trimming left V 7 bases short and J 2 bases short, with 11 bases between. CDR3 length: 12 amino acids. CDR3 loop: CSGAGQQETQYF. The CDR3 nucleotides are TGCAGCGGAGCAGGGCAGCAAGAGACCCAGTACTTC.

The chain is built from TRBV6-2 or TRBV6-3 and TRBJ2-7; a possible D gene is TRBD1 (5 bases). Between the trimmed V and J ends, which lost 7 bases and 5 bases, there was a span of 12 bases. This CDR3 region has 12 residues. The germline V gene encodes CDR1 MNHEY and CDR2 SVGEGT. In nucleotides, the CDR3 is TGTGCCAGCACGGACCCAGGGCACGAGCAGTACGTC. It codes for CASTDPGHEQYV.

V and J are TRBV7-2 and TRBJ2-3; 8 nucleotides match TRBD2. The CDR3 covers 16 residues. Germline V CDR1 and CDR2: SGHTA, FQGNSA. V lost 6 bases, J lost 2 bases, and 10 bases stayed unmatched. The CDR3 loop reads CASSRLGLADTDTQYF. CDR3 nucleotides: TGTGCCAGCAGTCGACTCGGACTAGCAGACACAGATACGCAGTATTTT.

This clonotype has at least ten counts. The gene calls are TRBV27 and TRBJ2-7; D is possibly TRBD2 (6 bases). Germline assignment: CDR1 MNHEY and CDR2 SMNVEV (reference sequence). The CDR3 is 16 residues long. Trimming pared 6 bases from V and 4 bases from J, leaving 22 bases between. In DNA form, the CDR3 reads TGTGCCAGCAGCCCAGACTCGGGACTGGGCTATTACGAGCAGTACTTC. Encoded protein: CASSPDSGLGYYEQYF.

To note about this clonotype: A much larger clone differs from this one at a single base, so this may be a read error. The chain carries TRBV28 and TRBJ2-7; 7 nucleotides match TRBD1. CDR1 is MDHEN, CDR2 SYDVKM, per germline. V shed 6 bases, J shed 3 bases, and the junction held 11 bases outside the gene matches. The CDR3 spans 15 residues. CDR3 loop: CASRKTGQFDYEQYV. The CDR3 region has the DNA TGTGCCAGCAGGAAGACGGGACAGTTCGACTACGAGCAGTACGTC.

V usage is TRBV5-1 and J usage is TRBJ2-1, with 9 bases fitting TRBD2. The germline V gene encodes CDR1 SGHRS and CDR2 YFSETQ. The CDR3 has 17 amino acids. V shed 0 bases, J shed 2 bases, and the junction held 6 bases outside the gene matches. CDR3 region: CASSLGGGRATYNEQFF. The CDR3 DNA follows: TGCGCCAGCAGCTTGGGAGGCGGGAGGGCGACCTACAATGAGCAGTTCTTC.

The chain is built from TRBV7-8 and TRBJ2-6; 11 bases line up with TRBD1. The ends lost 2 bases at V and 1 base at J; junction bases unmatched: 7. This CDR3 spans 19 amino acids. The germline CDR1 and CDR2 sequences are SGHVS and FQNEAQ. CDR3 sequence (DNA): TGTGCCAGCAGCTTACGACCGGGACAGGGGGTATCTGGGGCCAACGTCCTGACTTTC. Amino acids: CASSLRPGQGVSGANVLTF.

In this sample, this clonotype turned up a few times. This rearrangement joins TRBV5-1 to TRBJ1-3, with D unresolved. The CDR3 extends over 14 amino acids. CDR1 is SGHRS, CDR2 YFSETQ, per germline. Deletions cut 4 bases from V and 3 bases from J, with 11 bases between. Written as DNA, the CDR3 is TGCGCCAGCAGCCAAGGAAGTCTTGGAAACACCATATATTTT. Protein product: CASSQGSLGNTIYF.

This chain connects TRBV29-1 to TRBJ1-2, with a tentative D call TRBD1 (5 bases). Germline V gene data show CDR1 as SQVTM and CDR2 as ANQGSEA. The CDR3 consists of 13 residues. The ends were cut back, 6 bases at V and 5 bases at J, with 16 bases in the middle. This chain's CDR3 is CSVAGLGTYGYTF. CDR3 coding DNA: TGCAGCGTGGCCGGACTGGGGACTTATGGCTACACCTTC. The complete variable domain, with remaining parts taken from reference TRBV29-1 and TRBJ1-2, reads SAVISQKPSRDICQRGTSLTIQCQVDSQVTMMFWYRQQPGQSLTLIATANQGSEATYESGFVIDKFPISRPNLTFSTLTVSNMSPEDSSIYLCSVAGLGTYGYTFGSGTRLTVV.

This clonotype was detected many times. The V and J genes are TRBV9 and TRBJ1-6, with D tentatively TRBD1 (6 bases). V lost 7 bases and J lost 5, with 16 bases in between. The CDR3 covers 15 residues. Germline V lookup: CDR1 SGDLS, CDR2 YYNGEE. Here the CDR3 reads CASAGGARNNSPLHF. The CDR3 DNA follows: TGTGCCAGCGCTGGGGGGGCCAGAAATAATTCACCCCTCCACTTT.

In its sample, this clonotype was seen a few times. CDR3 region: CASSLDPTSEAQYF. CDR3 coding DNA: TGTGCCAGCAGCTTAGATCCGACTAGTGAGGCCCAGTACTTC. V usage is TRBV11-2 and J usage is TRBJ2-5; possibly TRBD2 for D (6 bases). Trimming took off 0 bases at V and 9 bases at J, with 14 bases between the two ends. The CDR3 is made up of 14 amino acids. CDR1 and CDR2 from the germline V gene are SGHAT and FQNNGV. Supplemented by reference TRBV11-2 and TRBJ2-5, the full variable domain reads EAGVAQSPRYKIIEKRQSVAFWCNPISGHATLYWYQQILGQGPKLLIQFQNNGVVDDSQLPKDRFSAERLKGVDSTLKIQPAKLEDSAVYLCASSLDPTSEAQYFGPGTRLLVL.

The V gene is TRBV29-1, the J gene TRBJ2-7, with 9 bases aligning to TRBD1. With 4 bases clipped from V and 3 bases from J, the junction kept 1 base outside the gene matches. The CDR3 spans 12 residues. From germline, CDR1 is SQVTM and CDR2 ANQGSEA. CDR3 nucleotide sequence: TGCAGCGTTGTGGGACAGGGCTACGAGCAGTACTTC. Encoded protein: CSVVGQGYEQYF.

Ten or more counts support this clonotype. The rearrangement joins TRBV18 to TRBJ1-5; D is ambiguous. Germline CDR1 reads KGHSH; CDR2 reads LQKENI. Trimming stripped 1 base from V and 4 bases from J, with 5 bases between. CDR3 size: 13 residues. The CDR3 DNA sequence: TGTGCCAGCTCACCACAATCGAATCAGCCCCAGCATTTT. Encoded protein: CASSPQSNQPQHF.

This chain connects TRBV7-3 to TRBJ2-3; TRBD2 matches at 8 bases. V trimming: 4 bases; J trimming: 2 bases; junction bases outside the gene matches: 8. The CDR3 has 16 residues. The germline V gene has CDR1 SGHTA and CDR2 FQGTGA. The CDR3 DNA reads TGTGCCAGCAGCTCCCGTAGCGGGGTAAACACAGATACGCAGTATTTT. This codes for CASSSRSGVNTDTQYF.